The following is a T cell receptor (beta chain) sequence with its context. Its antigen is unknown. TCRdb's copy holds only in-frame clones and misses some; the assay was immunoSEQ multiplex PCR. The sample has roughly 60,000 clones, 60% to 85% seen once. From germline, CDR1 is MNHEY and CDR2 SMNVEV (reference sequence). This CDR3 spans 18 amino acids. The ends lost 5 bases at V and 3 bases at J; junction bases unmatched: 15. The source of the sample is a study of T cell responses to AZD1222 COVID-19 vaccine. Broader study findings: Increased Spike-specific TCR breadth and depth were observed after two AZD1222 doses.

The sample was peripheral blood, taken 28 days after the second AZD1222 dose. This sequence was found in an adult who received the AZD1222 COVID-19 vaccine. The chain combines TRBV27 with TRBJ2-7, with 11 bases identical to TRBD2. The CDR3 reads CASSPSSPGLAANYEQYF. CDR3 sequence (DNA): TGTGCCAGCAGTCCATCCTCCCCGGGACTAGCGGCGAACTACGAGCAGTACTTC.